The rows below give T cell receptor beta chains drawn from one sample of a study of blood T cell repertoires in COVID-19. Only in-frame clones appear in the TCRdb table, and some are missing; sequencing was by immunoSEQ multiplex PCR. In the table there are about 140,000 clones, around 80% of which are singletons. Material: peripheral blood. Every receptor here comes from an elderly woman with active or convalescent COVID-19. Both conserved end residues are part of each CDR3. A D gene is named only where the DNA matches it firmly. Rows may omit the clone size; those that give it use once, few, many or a size class.

d_call	j_call	v_call	clone_size	cdr3_nt	cdr3_aa
-	TRBJ1-3	TRBV2	-	TGTGCCAGCAGCCTCCGCGGGGTACCTGGAAACACCATATATTTT	CASSLRGVPGNTIYF
-	TRBJ2-6	TRBV3-1/TRBV3-2	-	TGTGCCAGCAGCCTCCGGGACTTATTCTCTGGGGCCAACGTCCTGACTTTC	CASSLRDLFSGANVLTF
-	TRBJ2-7	TRBV11-2	-	TGTGCCAGCAGCTTCCAGTTATCAGCCTACGAGCAGTACTTC	CASSFQLSAYEQYF
TRBD1	TRBJ1-1	TRBV9	-	TGTGCCAGCAGCCCAGAAGGACAGGGGAACACTGAAGCTTTCTTT	CASSPEGQGNTEAFF
-	TRBJ1-2	TRBV5-4	few	TGTGCCAGCAGCTTGGCCGGCGGAAACTATGGCTACACCTTC	CASSLAGGNYGYTF
TRBD2	TRBJ2-3	TRBV7-2	-	TGTGCCAGCAGCTTCCGGGATAGCGGGGGGGGGAATACGCAGTATTTT	CASSFRDSGGGNTQYF
TRBD1	TRBJ2-2	TRBV18	-	TGTGCCAGCTCACCGGACAGGCGGGACACCGGGGAGCTGTTTTTT	CASSPDRRDTGELFF
TRBD1	TRBJ1-2	TRBV6-5	few	TGTGCCAGCAGCCCACGACAGGGCACCCAGGGGGGCTACACCTTC	CASSPRQGTQGGYTF
TRBD1	TRBJ1-2	TRBV7-2	-	TGTGCCAGCAGCCCCAGACAGGGCCTTGGCTACACCTTC	CASSPRQGLGYTF
TRBD1	TRBJ1-4	TRBV5-4	-	TGTGCCAGCAGCGTGGGACAGGGAAATGAAAAACTGTTTTTT	CASSVGQGNEKLFF
TRBD1	TRBJ2-1	TRBV7-9	-	TGTGCCAGCAGCTTAGGGACAGGGAATGAGCAGTTCTTC	CASSLGTGNEQFF
-	TRBJ2-4	TRBV20-1	-	TGCAGTGCTAGTAAGAGAGGGGCCAAAAACATTCAGTACTTC	CSASKRGAKNIQYF
-	TRBJ2-6	TRBV19	-	TGTGCCAGTAGTATGAGAGCGGCTGGGGCCAACGTCCTGACTTTC	CASSMRAAGANVLTF
-	TRBJ1-3	TRBV27	-	TGTGCCAGCAGTTTCCGGGGGACTGGAAACACCATATATTTT	CASSFRGTGNTIYF
-	TRBJ1-4	TRBV11-2	-	TGTGCCAGCAGCTTAGGTGGTACAGGCCCCTATGAAAAACTGTTTTTT	CASSLGGTGPYEKLFF
TRBD2	TRBJ2-3	TRBV7-2	-	TGTGCCAGCAGCTTACAAGCGGGGGGGCGCACAGATACGCAGTATTTT	CASSLQAGGRTDTQYF
-	TRBJ2-2	TRBV6-6	-	TGTGCCAGCAGCCCGCCTAGATCTTCCACCGGGGAGCTGTTTTTT	CASSPPRSSTGELFF
TRBD1	TRBJ2-3	TRBV10-3	once	TGTGCCACCAAAAGACAGGGAACCACAGATACGCAGTATTTT	CATKRQGTTDTQYF
-	TRBJ1-5	TRBV3-1/TRBV3-2	many	TGTGCCAGCAGCGCGGGGGGCGAGGGTCAGCCCCAGCATTTT	CASSAGGEGQPQHF
TRBD2	TRBJ2-3	TRBV5-1	few	TGCGCCAGCAGCTTGGAGGGGACTAGCCCAAGCACAGATACGCAGTATTTT	CASSLEGTSPSTDTQYF
TRBD1	TRBJ2-7	TRBV19	once	TGTGCCAGCCGGGACAGGAGCTCCTACGAGCAGTACTTC	CASRDRSSYEQYF
TRBD1	TRBJ1-1	TRBV15	-	TGTGCCACCAGCGGAAAGGGACAGCCGAACACTGAAGCTTTCTTT	CATSGKGQPNTEAFF
-	TRBJ1-1	TRBV12-3/TRBV12-4	-	TGTGCCAGCAGTTTCCAGGTAAACACTGAAGCTTTCTTT	CASSFQVNTEAFF
-	TRBJ1-1	TRBV30	-	TGTGCCTGGAGTTTCAGGGGTACTGAAGCTTTCTTT	CAWSFRGTEAFF
-	TRBJ2-4	TRBV2	once	TGTGCCAGCAGGGGGGGCCTAGCGGTAAACATTCAGTACTTC	CASRGGLAVNIQYF
TRBD1	TRBJ1-1	TRBV19	-	TGTGCCAGTAGTAGCCGGGACAGGGGGCTCGGGAGCCTTATGAACACTGAAGCTTTCTTT	CASSSRDRGLGSLMNTEAFF
-	TRBJ1-4	TRBV14	-	TGTGCCAGCAGCCAAGATTCTACGGCGGGGAGAAAACTGTTTTTT	CASSQDSTAGRKLFF
-	TRBJ1-5	TRBV18	-	TGTGCCAGCTCCCCAGGACGGGACAATCAGCCCCAGCATTTT	CASSPGRDNQPQHF
-	TRBJ1-5	TRBV6-1	-	TGTGCCAGCAGTAAAGAATTGGGTGGAGGGAGCAATCAGCCCCAGCATTTT	CASSKELGGGSNQPQHF